These 13 T cell receptor beta chains share one sample of origin, sequenced in a study of T cells in Graves' hyperthyroidism and ophthalmopathy. TCR beta CDR3 sequences were amplified from RNA transcripts. Carried out on the TCR CDR3, a first-round RT-PCR used the HTBI primer set. MiXCR, applied by TCRdb to the multiplex PCR reads, yields one record per CDR3 protein. The table records roughly 720,000 distinct CDR3 sequences, roughly 17% of them present only once. What was sequenced was blood. The receptors come from a man aged 50-59 years with Graves' hyperthyroidism.

The chain joins TRBV28 to TRBJ2-3, with D perhaps being TRBD1 or TRBD2 (5 bases each). Trimming shortened V by 3 bases and J by 0 bases, and 10 bases separated the two germline ends. CDR1 MDHEN and CDR2 SYDVKM come from the germline V gene. The CDR3 runs 15 residues. The CDR3 protein is CASSLGVDSTDTQYF. The CDR3 bases are TGTGCCAGCAGTTTGGGGGTGGATAGCACAGATACGCAGTATTTT. Supplemented by reference TRBV28 and TRBJ2-3, the full variable domain reads DVKVTQSSRYLVKRTGEKVFLECVQDMDHENMFWYRQDPGLGLRLIYFSYDVKMKEKGDIPEGYSVSREKKERFSLILESASTNQTSMYLCASSLGVDSTDTQYFGPGTRLTVL.

The chain carries TRBV4-3 and TRBJ2-1, with D possibly TRBD2 on 6 matching bases. CDR1 is LGHNA and CDR2 is YSLEER in the germline V gene. The CDR3 length is 15 residues. Trimming took 0 bases from V and 7 from J, leaving 13 bases between them. The CDR3: CASSQDTLARNEQFF. As DNA, the CDR3 is TGCGCCAGCAGCCAAGACACCCTAGCGAGAAATGAGCAGTTCTTC.

This clonotype has a single count. The chain carries TRBV15 and TRBJ2-3; D not certain. Germline V gene lookup returns CDR1 LNHNV and CDR2 YYDKDF (reference sequence). Trimming cost V 0 bases and J 6 bases, with 7 bases left between them. The CDR3 contains 13 residues. CDR3 sequence reads: CATSRDISDTQYF. The CDR3, as DNA: TGTGCCACCAGCAGAGATATTTCGGATACGCAGTATTTT.

The gene calls are TRBV9 and TRBJ2-1; no reliable D call. Germline values: CDR1 SGDLS, CDR2 YYNGEE. Trimming took 3 bases from V and 7 from J, leaving 14 bases between them. This CDR3 region has 14 residues. This chain's CDR3 is CASSAIPEINEQFF. CDR3 DNA: TGTGCCAGCAGCGCCATCCCAGAGATAAATGAGCAGTTCTTC.

The table lists this clonotype with many counts. The chain combines TRBV6-1 with TRBJ2-5, with D perhaps matching TRBD2 (6 bases). V gave up 6 bases and J gave up 5 bases, with 22 bases separating them. Germline V lookup: CDR1 MNHNS, CDR2 SASEGT. CDR3 size: 16 residues. The CDR3: CASSPRGLVRGETQYF. CDR3 bases: TGTGCCAGCAGCCCCCGGGGACTCGTGAGAGGGGAGACCCAGTACTTC.

Many counts were recorded for this clonotype. J is TRBJ2-2 and V is TRBV28, with 15 bases lining up with TRBD2. Germline-derived CDR1 and CDR2 are MDHEN and SYDVKM. After removal of 1 base from V and 5 bases from J, the junction contained 20 bases not matched to a gene. This CDR3 is built from 23 residues. CDR3: CASSLFPVSRGTSGRTRTGELFF. The CDR3 DNA follows: TGTGCCAGCAGTTTATTCCCCGTTTCAAGAGGGACTAGCGGGAGGACCAGGACCGGGGAGCTGTTTTTT.

The chain couples TRBV11-2 to TRBJ2-1, with 15 bases that match TRBD2. With 4 bases clipped from V and 7 bases from J, the junction kept 5 bases outside the gene matches. The CDR3 extends over 16 amino acids. Germline CDR1 reads SGHAT; CDR2 reads FQNNGV. In DNA, the CDR3 is TGTGCCAGCAGCTCCGGACTAGCGGGAGGGCGAAATGAGCAGTTCTTC. It translates to CASSSGLAGGRNEQFF.

This clonotype was detected many times. The chain employs TRBV6-2 or TRBV6-3 and TRBJ2-5, with 8 bases identical to TRBD1. Losses at the gene ends were 0 bases for V and 2 bases for J; bases not matched to a gene: 8. The CDR3 loop spans 17 amino acids. Per germline, CDR1 MNHEY and CDR2 SVGEGT. The DNA for the CDR3 is TGTGCCAGCAGTTACTCGATGTTAAGGACAGGGCAAGAGACCCAGTACTTC. Encoded protein: CASSYSMLRTGQETQYF.

This clonotype was observed at least ten times. The chain combines TRBV12-3 or TRBV12-4 with TRBJ1-1, with unresolved D. Trimming pared 7 bases from V and 4 bases from J, leaving 10 bases between. This CDR3 comprises 12 residues. The CDR3 DNA reads TGTGCCAGCAAGGCCTACGCCACTGAAGCTTTCTTT. Translated: CASKAYATEAFF.

This chain links TRBV5-1 with TRBJ2-1; 8 positions match TRBD2. This CDR3 has 15 residues. V shed 0 bases, J shed 14 bases, and the junction held 13 bases outside the gene matches. Germline loops: CDR1 SGHRS, CDR2 YFSETQ. The chain's CDR3 is CASSLDSRERGLEFF. The CDR3 DNA sequence: TGCGCCAGCAGCTTGGATAGTCGGGAGCGGGGGTTGGAGTTCTTC.

The J gene is TRBJ1-1, the V gene TRBV2; D not certain. Germline CDR1 and CDR2: SNHLY and FYNNEI. The length of the CDR3 is 12 residues. Trimming stripped 6 bases from V and 5 bases from J, with 10 bases between. The CDR3 DNA reads as TGTGCCAGCAGGGCCTTGGAGACTGAAGCTTTCTTT. This sequence encodes CASRALETEAFF.

This clonotype was recorded a few times. The chain joins TRBV6-2 or TRBV6-3 to TRBJ2-7, with 9 bases lining up with TRBD1. The CDR3 is 16 residues long. V shed 6 bases and J 0 bases; nucleotides not matched to a gene: 9. CDR1 and CDR2 (germline): MNHEY, SVGEGT. In DNA form, the CDR3 reads TGTGCCAGCAGATCTTCCGGGACAGGGTTCTCCTACGAGCAGTACTTC. This codes for CASRSSGTGFSYEQYF.

This clonotype was seen repeatedly, ten times or more. V is TRBV27 and J is TRBJ2-3, with 7 bases that match TRBD2. The CDR3 has 15 amino acids. V gave up 2 bases and J gave up 0 bases; unmatched junction bases: 2. The germline CDR1 and CDR2 sequences are MNHEY and SMNVEV (reference sequence). The CDR3 DNA follows: TGTGCCAGCAGTTTAGCTAGCGGAAGCACAGATACGCAGTATTTT. Translation gives CASSLASGSTDTQYF.